The subject of this entry is one T cell receptor beta chain. Its antigen is undetermined. Clones were read by immunoSEQ multiplex PCR, and TCRdb kept only the in-frame ones, dropping some. The data hold tens of thousands of clones, with 80% to 90% observed a single time. This sample was included in a study of OX40 agonist ivuxolimab in advanced cancers. About the study: Patients were treated with intravenous ivuxolimab, dosed at 0.01 to 10 mg/kg and infused every 2 weeks. Study-wide findings and caveats: The study found among the lowest clonal expansion in partial responders at 0.1-3.0 mg/kg.

Prior autoimmune disease or systemic immunosuppression barred patients. Germline CDR1 reads SGDLS; CDR2 reads YYNGEE. V gave up 2 bases and J gave up 2 bases, with 11 bases separating them. The CDR3 sequence is 15 residues long. This sequence was found in an adult with an advanced solid tumor such as melanoma, head and neck, liver or kidney cancer. V gene TRBV9 combines with J gene TRBJ1-3; D gene ambiguous. Sequencing was performed on CD4+ or CD8+ T cells sorted from blood, taken in a trial of the OX40 agonist ivuxolimab. The chain's CDR3 is CASSVDLGTGNTIYF. Here the CDR3 DNA reads TGTGCCAGCAGCGTGGACCTCGGGACTGGAAACACCATATATTTT.